This T cell receptor (beta chain) was identified during a study of T cell changes during pregnancy in multiple sclerosis. Libraries were prepared by immunoSEQ multiplex PCR; TCRdb keeps only in-frame clonotypes and omits some of them. The sample shows about 98,000 clones, roughly nine tenths of them seen only once. The clonotype comes from a female donor in good health, enrolled as a control in a pregnancy study. The sample here was peripheral blood, taken after pregnancy.

CDR3 in DNA: TGTGCCAGCAGCGTTGGGACAACCGATAATTCACCCCTCCACTTT. This translates into CASSVGTTDNSPLHF. The chain joins TRBV13 to TRBJ1-6, with D perhaps TRBD1 (6 bases). V was pared by 5 bases and J by 5 bases, with 13 bases between. CDR1 and CDR2 from the germline V gene are PRHDT and FYEKMQ (reference sequence). The CDR3 extends over 15 amino acids.